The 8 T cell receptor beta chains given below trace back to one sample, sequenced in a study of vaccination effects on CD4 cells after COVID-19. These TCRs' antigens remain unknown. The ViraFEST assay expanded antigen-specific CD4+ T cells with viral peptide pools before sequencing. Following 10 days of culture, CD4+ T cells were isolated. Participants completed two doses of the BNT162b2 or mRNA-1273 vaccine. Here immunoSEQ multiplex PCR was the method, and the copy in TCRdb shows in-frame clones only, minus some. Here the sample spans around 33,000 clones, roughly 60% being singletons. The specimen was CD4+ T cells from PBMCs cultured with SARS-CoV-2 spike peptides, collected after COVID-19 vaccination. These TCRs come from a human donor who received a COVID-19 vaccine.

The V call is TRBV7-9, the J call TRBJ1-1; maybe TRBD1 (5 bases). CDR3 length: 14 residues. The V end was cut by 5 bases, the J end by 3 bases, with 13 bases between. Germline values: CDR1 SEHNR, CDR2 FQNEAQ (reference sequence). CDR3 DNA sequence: TGTGCCAGCAGCCCGGGACTGACCTACACTGAAGCTTTCTTT. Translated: CASSPGLTYTEAFF.

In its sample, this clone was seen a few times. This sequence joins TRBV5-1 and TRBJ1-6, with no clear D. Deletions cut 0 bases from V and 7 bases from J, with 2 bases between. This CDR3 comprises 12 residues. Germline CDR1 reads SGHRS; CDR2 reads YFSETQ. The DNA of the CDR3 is TGCGCCAGCAGCTTGGAAAATTCACCCCTCCACTTT. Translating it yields CASSLENSPLHF.

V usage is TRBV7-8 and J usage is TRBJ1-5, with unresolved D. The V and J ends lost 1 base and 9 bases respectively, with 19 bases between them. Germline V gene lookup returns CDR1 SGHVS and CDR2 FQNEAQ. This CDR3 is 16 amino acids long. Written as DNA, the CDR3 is TGTGCCAGCAGCTTAGATTGGGAATCGATAGGAGGGCCCCAGCATTTT. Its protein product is CASSLDWESIGGPQHF.

DNA of the CDR3: TGTGCCAGCAGCTCCCGGACGGATTACGAGCAGTACTTC. Translating it yields CASSSRTDYEQYF. The chain uses TRBV7-2 and TRBJ2-7; D not certain. This CDR3 has 13 amino acids. Per germline, CDR1 SGHTA and CDR2 FQGNSA. Trimming removed 4 bases from V and 4 bases from J, with 11 bases in between.

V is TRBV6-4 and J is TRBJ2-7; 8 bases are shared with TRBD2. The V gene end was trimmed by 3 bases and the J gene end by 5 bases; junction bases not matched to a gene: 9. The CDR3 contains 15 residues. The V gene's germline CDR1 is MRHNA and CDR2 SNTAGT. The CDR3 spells CASSERVAGKDEQYF. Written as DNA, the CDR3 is TGTGCCAGCAGTGAAAGGGTAGCGGGGAAGGACGAGCAGTACTTC.

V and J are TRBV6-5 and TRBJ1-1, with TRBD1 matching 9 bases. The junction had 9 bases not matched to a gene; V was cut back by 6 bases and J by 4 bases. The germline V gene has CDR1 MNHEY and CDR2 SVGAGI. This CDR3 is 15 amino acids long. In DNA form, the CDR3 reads TGTGCCAGCAGCACCCAGACAGGGGGGTTCACTGAAGCTTTCTTT. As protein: CASSTQTGGFTEAFF.

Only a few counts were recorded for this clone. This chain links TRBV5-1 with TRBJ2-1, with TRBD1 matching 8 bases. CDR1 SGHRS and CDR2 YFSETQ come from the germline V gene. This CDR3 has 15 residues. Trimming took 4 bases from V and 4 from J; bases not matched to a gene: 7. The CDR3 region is CASSQRDRRYNEQFF. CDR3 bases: TGCGCCAGCAGCCAAAGGGACAGGAGATACAATGAGCAGTTCTTC.

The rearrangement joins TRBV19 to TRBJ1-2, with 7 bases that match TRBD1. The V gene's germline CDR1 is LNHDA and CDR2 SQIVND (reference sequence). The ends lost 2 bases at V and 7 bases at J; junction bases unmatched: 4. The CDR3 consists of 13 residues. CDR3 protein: CASSISGGSGYTF. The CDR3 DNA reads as TGTGCCAGTAGTATATCAGGGGGAAGTGGCTACACCTTC.